This T cell receptor (beta chain) was retrieved from a study of blood T cell repertoires in COVID-19. Study as a whole: COVID-19 samples from acute and convalescent phases originated in the United States, Italy and Spain. T cells, B-cell-depleted T cells, or PBMCs provided the cDNA or gDNA that served as material.

Germline V gene lookup returns CDR1 SGHAT and CDR2 FQNNGV. With 0 bases removed from V and 3 bases from J, the gap between germline ends came to 11 bases. There are 16 residues in the CDR3. In the source study's methods: For nucleated cells, counts were estimated from reference gene primer amplification. Sequenced by immunoSEQ multiplex PCR; TCRdb stores in-frame clones only, minus some. V, J and clone size are those of that table, while D and trimming were read from the DNA. The table records fewer than 200,000 clones, under 90% of them present only once. This clonotype originated in a human donor in a cohort sampled during active COVID-19. The chain recombines TRBV11-2 with TRBJ1-4; D ambiguous. Sequenced input: peripheral blood. CDR3 region: CASSLDRGEANEKLFF. CDR3 bases: TGTGCCAGCAGCTTAGATCGCGGGGAGGCTAATGAAAAACTGTTTTTT. The full variable domain, with the rest looked up from reference TRBV11-2 and TRBJ1-4, is EAGVAQSPRYKIIEKRQSVAFWCNPISGHATLYWYQQILGQGPKLLIQFQNNGVVDDSQLPKDRFSAERLKGVDSTLKIQPAKLEDSAVYLCASSLDRGEANEKLFFGSGTQLSVL.